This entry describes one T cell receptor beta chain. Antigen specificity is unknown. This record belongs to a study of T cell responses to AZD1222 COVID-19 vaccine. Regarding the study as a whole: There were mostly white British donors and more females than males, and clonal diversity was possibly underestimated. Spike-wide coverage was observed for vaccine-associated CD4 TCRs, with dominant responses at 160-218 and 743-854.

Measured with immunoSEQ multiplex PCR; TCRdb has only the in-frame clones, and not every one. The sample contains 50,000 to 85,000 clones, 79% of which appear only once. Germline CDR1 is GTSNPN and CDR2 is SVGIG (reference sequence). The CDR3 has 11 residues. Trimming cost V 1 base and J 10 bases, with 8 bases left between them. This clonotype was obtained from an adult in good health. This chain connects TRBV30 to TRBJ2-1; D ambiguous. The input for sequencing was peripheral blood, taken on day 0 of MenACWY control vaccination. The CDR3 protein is CAWSAVSEQFF. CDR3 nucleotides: TGTGCCTGGAGTGCGGTGTCGGAGCAGTTCTTC.